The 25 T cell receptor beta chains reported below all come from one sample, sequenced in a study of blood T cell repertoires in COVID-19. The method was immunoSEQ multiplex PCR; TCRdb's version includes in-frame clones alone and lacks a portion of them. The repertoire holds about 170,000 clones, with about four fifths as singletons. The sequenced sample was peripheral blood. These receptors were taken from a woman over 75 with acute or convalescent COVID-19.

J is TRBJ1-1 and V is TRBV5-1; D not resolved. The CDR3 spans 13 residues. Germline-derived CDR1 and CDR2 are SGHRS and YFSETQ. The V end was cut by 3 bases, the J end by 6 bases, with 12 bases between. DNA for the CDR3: TGCGCCAGCAGCTACTCCTCCGTCTCTGAAGCTTTCTTT. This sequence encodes CASSYSSVSEAFF.

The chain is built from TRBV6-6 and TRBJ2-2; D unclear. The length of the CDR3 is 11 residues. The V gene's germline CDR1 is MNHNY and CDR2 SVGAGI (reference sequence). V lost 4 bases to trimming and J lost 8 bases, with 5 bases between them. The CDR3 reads CASSSGGELFF. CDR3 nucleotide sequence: TGTGCCAGCAGTTCAGGTGGGGAGCTGTTTTTT.

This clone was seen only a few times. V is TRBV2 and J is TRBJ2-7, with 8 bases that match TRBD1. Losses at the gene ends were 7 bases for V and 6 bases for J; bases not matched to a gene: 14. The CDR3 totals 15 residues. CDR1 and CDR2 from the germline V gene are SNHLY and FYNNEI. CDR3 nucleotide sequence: TGTGCCAGCATTAATCAGGGGGCCCTCCTTAGCGAGCAGTACTTC. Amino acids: CASINQGALLSEQYF. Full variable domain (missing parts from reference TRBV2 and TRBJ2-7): EPEVTQTPSHQVTQMGQEVILRCVPISNHLYFYWYRQILGQKVEFLVSFYNNEISEKSEIFDDQFSVERPDGSNFTLKIRSTKLEDSAMYFCASINQGALLSEQYFGPGTRLTVT.

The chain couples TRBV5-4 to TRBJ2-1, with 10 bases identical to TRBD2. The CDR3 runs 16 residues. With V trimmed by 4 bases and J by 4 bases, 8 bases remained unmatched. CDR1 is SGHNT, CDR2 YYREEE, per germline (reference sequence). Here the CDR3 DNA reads TGTGCCAGCAGCGCCAGACTAGCGGGTGGGTACAATGAGCAGTTCTTC. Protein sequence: CASSARLAGGYNEQFF.

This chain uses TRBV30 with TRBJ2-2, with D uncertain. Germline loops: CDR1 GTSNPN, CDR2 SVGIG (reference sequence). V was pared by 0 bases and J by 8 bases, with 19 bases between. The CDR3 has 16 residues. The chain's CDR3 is CAWSVPLPLGAGELFF. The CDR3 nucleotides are TGTGCCTGGAGTGTACCCCTACCGCTAGGTGCAGGGGAGCTGTTTTTT.

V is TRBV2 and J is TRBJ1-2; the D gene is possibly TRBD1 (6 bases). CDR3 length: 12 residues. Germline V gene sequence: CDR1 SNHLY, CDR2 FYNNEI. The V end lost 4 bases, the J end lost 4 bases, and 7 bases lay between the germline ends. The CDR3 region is CASSGGRYGYTF. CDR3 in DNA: TGTGCCAGCAGTGGGGGGCGCTATGGCTACACCTTC. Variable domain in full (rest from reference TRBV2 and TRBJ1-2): EPEVTQTPSHQVTQMGQEVILRCVPISNHLYFYWYRQILGQKVEFLVSFYNNEISEKSEIFDDQFSVERPDGSNFTLKIRSTKLEDSAMYFCASSGGRYGYTFGSGTRLTVV.

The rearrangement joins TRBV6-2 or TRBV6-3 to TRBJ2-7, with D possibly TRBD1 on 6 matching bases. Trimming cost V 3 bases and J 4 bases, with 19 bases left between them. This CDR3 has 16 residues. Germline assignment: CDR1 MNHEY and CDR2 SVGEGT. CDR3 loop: CASSYSMAGDWYEQYF. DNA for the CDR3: TGTGCCAGCAGTTATTCGATGGCAGGGGATTGGTACGAGCAGTACTTC.

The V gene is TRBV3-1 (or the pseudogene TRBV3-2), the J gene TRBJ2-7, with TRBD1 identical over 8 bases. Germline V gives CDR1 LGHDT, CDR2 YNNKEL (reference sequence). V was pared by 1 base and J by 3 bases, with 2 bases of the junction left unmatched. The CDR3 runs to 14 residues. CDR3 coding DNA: TGTGCCAGCAGCCAAGGGACAGGGAGCTACGAGCAGTACTTC. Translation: CASSQGTGSYEQYF.

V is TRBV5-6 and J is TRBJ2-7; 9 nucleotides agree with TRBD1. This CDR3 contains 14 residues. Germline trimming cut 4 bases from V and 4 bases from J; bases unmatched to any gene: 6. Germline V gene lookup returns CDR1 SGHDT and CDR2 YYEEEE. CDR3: CASSPGQGRYEQYF. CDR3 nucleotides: TGTGCCAGCAGCCCTGGACAGGGGAGGTACGAGCAGTACTTC.

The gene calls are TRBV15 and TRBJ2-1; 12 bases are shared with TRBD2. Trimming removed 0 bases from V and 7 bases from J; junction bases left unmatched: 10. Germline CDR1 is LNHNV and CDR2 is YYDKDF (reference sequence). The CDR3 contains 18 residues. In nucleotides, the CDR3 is TGTGCCACCAGCAGAGACCGAGGACTAGCGGGATCAGGGAATGAGCAGTTCTTC. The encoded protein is CATSRDRGLAGSGNEQFF.

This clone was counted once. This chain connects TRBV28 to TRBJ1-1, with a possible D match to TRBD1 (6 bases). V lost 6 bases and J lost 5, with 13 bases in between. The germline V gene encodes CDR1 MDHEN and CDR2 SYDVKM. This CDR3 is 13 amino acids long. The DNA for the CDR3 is TGTGCCAGCAGACCCGGGGGGGCAACTGAAGCTTTCTTT. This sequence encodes CASRPGGATEAFF.

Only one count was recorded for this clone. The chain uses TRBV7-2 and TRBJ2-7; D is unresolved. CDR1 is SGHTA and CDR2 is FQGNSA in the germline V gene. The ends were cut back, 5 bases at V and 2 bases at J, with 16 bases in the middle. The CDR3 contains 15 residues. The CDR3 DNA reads TGTGCCAGCAGCCCAAGGATGGGCCTTACCTACGAGCAGTACTTC. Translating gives CASSPRMGLTYEQYF. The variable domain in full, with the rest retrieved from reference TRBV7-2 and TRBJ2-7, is GAGVSQSPSNKVTEKGKDVELRCDPISGHTALYWYRQSLGQGLEFLIYFQGNSAPDKSGLPSDRFSAERTGGSVSTLTIQRTQQEDSAVYLCASSPRMGLTYEQYFGPGTRLTVT.

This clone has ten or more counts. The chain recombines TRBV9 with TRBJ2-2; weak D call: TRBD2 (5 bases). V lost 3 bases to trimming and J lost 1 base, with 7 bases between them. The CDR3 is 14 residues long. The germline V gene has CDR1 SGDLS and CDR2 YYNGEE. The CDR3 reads CASSGRENTGELFF. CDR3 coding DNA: TGTGCCAGCAGCGGCCGGGAGAACACCGGGGAGCTGTTTTTT.

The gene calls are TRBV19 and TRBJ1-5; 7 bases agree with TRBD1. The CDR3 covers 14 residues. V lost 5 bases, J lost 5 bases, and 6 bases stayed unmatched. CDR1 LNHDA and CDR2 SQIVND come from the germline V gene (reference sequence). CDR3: CASSVARGDQPQHF. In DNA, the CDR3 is TGTGCCAGTAGTGTGGCCAGGGGGGATCAGCCCCAGCATTTT.

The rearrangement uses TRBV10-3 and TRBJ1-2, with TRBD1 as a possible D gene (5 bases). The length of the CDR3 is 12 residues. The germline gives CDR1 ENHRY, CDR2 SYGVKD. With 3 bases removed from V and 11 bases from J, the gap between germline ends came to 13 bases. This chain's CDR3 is CAISDTGHDYTF. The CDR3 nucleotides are TGTGCCATCAGTGATACCGGACATGATTACACCTTC.

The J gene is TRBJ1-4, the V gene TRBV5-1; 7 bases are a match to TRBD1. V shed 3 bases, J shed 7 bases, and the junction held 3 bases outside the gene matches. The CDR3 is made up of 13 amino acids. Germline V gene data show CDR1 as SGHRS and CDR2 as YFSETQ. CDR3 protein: CASSWGQSEKLFF. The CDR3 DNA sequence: TGCGCCAGCAGCTGGGGACAGAGTGAAAAACTGTTTTTT.

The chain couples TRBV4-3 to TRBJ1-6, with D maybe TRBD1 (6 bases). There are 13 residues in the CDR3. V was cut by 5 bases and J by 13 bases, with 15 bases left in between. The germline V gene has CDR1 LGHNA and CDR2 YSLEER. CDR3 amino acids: CASSGARGTPLHF. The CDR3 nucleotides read TGCGCCAGCAGCGGAGCAAGGGGGACCCCCCTCCACTTT.

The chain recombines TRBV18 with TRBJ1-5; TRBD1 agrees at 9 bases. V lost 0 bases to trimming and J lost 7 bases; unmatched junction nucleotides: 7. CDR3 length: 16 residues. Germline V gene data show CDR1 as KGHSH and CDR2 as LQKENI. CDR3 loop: CASSPPGQGGRQPQHF. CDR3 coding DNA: TGTGCCAGCTCACCACCGGGACAGGGAGGGAGACAGCCCCAGCATTTT.

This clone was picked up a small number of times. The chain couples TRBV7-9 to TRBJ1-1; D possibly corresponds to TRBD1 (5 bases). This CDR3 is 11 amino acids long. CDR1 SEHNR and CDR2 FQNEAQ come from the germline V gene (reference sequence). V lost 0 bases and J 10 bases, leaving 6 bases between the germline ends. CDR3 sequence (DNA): TGTGCCAGCAGCTTAGCGGACACAGCTTTCTTT. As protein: CASSLADTAFF. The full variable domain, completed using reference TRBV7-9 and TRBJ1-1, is DTGVSQNPRHKITKRGQNVTFRCDPISEHNRLYWYRQTLGQGPEFLTYFQNEAQLEKSRLLSDRFSAERPKGSFSTLEIQRTEQGDSAMYLCASSLADTAFFGQGTRLTVV.

CDR3 in DNA: TGTGCCAGCAGCCTCAGTACAGATACGCAGTATTTT. It translates to CASSLSTDTQYF. This sequence joins TRBV7-8 and TRBJ2-3; no clear D. Germline loops: CDR1 SGHVS, CDR2 FQNEAQ. There are 12 residues in the CDR3. V was pared by 5 bases and J by 3 bases, with 6 bases between.

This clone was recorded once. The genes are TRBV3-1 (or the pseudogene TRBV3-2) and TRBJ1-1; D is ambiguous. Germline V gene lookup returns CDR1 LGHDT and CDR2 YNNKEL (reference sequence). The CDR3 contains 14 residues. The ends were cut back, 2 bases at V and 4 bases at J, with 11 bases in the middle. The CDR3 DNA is TGTGCCAGCAGCCAAAGGAGGAGGAGCACTGAAGCTTTCTTT. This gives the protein CASSQRRRSTEAFF.

The CDR3 spells CASRALRGGELFF. The CDR3 DNA sequence: TGTGCCAGCAGGGCTCTCCGCGGCGGGGAGCTGTTTTTT. The J gene is TRBJ2-2, the V gene TRBV2; D ambiguous. Trimming removed 6 bases at V and 7 bases at J, with 12 bases between. This CDR3 contains 13 residues. Germline CDR1 SNHLY, CDR2 FYNNEI.

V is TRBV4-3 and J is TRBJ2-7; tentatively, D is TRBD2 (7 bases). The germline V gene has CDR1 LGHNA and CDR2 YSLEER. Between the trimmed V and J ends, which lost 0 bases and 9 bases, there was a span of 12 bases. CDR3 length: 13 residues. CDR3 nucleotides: TGCGCCAGCAGCCAAGATCTGGGGGGGCGGCAGTACTTC. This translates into CASSQDLGGRQYF.

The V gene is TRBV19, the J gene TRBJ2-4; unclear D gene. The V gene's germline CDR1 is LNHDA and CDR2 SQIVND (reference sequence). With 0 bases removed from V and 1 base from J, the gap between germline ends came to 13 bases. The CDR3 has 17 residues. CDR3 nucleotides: TGTGCCAGTAGTATAGATAAGAGGAGTTGGGCCAAAAACATTCAGTACTTC. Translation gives CASSIDKRSWAKNIQYF.

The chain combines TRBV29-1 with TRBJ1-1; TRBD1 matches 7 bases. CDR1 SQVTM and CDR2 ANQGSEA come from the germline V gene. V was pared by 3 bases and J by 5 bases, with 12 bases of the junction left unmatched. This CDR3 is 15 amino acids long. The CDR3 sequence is CSVDIGRGLRTEAFF. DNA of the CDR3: TGCAGCGTTGATATAGGAAGGGGGCTGAGGACTGAAGCTTTCTTT.